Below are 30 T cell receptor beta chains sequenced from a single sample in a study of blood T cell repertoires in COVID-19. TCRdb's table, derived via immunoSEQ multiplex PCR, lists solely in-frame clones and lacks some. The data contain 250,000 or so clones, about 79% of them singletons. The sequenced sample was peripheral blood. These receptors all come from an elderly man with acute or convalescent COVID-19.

CDR3: CASRGDRTGDTGELFF. Here the CDR3 DNA reads TGCGCCAGCAGAGGGGATAGGACAGGGGACACCGGGGAGCTGTTTTTT. The chain employs TRBV10-1 and TRBJ2-2, with 9 nucleotides matching TRBD1. CDR1 WNHNN and CDR2 SYGVQD come from the germline V gene (reference sequence). The length of the CDR3 is 16 residues. The V gene end was trimmed by 6 bases and the J gene end by 3 bases; junction bases not matched to a gene: 8.

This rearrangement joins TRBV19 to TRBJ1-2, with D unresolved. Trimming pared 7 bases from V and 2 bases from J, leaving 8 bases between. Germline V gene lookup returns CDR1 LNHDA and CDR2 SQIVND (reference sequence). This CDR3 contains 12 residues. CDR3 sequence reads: CASKSGNYGYTF. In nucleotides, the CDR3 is TGTGCCAGTAAATCGGGGAACTATGGCTACACCTTC. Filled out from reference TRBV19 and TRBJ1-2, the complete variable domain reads DGGITQSPKYLFRKEGQNVTLSCEQNLNHDAMYWYRQDPGQGLRLIYYSQIVNDFQKGDIAEGYSVSREKKESFPLTVTSAQKNPTAFYLCASKSGNYGYTFGSGTRLTVV.

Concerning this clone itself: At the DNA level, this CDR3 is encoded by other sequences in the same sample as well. CDR3 DNA sequence: TGTGCCAGCAGCCCGGGGGGATACGGCTACACCTTC. Translating gives CASSPGGYGYTF. This chain uses TRBV3-1 (or the pseudogene TRBV3-2) with TRBJ1-2; D possibly corresponds to TRBD1 (5 bases). Germline V gene lookup returns CDR1 LGHDT and CDR2 YNNKEL (reference sequence). The CDR3 contains 12 residues. Trimming cost V 4 bases and J 8 bases, with 11 bases left between them.

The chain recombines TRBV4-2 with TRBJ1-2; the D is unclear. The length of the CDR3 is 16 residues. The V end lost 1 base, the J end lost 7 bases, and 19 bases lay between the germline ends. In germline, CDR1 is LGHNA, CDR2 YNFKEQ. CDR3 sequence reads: CASSQVPPAELGGYTF. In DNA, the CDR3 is TGTGCCAGCAGCCAAGTCCCCCCAGCGGAATTGGGTGGCTACACCTTC.

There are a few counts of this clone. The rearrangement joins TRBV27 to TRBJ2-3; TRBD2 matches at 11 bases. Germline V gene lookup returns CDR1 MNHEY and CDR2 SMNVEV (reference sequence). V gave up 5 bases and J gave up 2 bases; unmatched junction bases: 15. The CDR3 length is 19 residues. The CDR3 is CASSPRLAGLVRYTDTQYF. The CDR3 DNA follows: TGTGCCAGCAGTCCCCGACTAGCGGGGCTTGTACGTTACACAGATACGCAGTATTTT.

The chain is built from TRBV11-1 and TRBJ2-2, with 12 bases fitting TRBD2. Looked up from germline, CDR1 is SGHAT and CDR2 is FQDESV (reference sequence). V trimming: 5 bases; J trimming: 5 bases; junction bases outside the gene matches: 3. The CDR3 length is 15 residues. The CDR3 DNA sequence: TGTGCCAGCAGCCCAGGACTAGCGGGAACCGGGGAGCTGTTTTTT. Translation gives CASSPGLAGTGELFF.

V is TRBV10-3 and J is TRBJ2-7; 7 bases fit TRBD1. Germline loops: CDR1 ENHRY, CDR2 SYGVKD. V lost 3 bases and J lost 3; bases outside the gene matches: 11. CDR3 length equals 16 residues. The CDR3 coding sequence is TGTGCCATCAGTGAATTCAGGCCGGGACAGAGCTACGAGCAGTACTTC. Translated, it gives CAISEFRPGQSYEQYF.

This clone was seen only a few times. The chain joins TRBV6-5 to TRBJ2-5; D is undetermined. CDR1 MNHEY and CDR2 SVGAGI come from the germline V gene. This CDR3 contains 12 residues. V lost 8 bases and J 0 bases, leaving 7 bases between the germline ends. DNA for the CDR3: TGTGCCAGCGCAGGCTACCAAGAGACCCAGTACTTC. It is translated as CASAGYQETQYF.

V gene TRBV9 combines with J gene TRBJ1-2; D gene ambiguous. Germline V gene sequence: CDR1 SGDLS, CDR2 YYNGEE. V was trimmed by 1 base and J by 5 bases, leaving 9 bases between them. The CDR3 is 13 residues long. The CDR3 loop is CASSVSVLYGYTF. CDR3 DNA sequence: TGTGCCAGCAGCGTAAGCGTGCTTTATGGCTACACCTTC.

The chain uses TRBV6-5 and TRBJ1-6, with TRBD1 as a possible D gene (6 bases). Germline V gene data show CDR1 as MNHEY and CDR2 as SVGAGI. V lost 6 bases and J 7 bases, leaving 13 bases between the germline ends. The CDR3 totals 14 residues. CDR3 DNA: TGTGCCAGCAGCCAGGGGATCGGGAATTCACCCCTCCACTTT. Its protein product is CASSQGIGNSPLHF.

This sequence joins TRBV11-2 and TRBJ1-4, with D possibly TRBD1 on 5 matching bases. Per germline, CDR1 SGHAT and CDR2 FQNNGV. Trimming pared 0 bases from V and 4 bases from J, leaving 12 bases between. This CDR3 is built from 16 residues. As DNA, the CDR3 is TGTGCCAGCAGCTTAGAATCAGGGATTCTTAATGAAAAACTGTTTTTT. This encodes CASSLESGILNEKLFF.

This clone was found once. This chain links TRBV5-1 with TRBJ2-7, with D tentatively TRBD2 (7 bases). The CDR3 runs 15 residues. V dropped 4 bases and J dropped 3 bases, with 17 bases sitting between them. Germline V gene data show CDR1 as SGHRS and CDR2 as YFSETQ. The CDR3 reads CASSGGGGANYEQYF. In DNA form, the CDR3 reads TGCGCCAGCAGCGGTGGTGGGGGGGCAAACTACGAGCAGTACTTC.

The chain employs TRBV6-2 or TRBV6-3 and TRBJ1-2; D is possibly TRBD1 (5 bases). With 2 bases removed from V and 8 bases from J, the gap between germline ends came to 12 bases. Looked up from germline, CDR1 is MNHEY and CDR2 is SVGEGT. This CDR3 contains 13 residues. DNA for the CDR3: TGTGCCAGCAGTTACGGCGGGACGGTAGGCTACACCTTC. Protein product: CASSYGGTVGYTF.

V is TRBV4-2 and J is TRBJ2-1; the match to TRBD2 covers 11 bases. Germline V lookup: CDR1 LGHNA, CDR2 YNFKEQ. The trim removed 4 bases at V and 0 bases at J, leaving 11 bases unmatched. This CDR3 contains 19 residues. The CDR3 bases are TGTGCCAGCAGCCTTAGCGGGAGGGCCCCGTCGAGCTCCTACAATGAGCAGTTCTTC. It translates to CASSLSGRAPSSSYNEQFF.

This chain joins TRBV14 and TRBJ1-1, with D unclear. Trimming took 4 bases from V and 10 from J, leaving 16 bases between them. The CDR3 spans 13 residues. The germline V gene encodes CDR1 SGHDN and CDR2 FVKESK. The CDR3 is CASSPPSLVRAFF. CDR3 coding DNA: TGTGCCAGCAGCCCGCCGAGCCTAGTAAGAGCTTTCTTT.

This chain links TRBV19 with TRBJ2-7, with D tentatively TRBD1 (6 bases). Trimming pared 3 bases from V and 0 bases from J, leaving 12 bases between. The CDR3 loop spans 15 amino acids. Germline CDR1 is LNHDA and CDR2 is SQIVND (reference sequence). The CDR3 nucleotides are TGTGCCAGTAGTATCGCACAGGGAAGCTCCTACGAGCAGTACTTC. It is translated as CASSIAQGSSYEQYF.

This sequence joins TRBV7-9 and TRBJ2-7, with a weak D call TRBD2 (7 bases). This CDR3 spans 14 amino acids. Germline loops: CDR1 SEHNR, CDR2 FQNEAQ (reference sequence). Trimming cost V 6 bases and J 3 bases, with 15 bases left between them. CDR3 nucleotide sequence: TGTGCCAGCAGACCCTTGGGAGGGGGCTACGAGCAGTACTTC. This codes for CASRPLGGGYEQYF.

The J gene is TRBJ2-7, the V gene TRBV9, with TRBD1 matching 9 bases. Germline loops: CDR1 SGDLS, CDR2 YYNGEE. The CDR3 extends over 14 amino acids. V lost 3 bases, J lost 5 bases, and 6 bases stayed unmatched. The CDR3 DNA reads TGTGCCAGCAGCGGATACAGGGGGCTCAACGAGCAGTACTTC. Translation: CASSGYRGLNEQYF. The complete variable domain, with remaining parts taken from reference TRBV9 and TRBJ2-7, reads DSGVTQTPKHLITATGQRVTLRCSPRSGDLSVYWYQQSLDQGLQFLIQYYNGEERAKGNILERFSAQQFPDLHSELNLSSLELGDSALYFCASSGYRGLNEQYFGPGTRLTVT.

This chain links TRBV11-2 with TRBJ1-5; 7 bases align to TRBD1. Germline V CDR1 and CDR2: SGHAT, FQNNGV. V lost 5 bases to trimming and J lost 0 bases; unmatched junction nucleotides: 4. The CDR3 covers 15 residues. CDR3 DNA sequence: TGTGCCAGCAGCAAGGCAGGGGGTAGCAATCAGCCCCAGCATTTT. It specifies CASSKAGGSNQPQHF.

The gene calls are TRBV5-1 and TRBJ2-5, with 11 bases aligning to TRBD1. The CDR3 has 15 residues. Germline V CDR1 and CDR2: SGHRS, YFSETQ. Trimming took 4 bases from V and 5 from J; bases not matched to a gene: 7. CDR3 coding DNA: TGCGCCAGCAGCCCAGGACAGGGGGCGAGGGAGACCCAGTACTTC. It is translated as CASSPGQGARETQYF.

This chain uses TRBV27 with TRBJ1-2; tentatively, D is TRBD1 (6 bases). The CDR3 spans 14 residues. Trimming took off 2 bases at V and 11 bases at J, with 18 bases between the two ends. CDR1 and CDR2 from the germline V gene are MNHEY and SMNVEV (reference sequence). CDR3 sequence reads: CASSLGQNPLGYTF. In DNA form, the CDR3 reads TGTGCCAGCAGTTTAGGACAGAACCCTCTTGGATACACCTTC.

CDR3 sequence (DNA): TGTGCCAGCAGTTCTCAGGGGAGCTTTTACGAGCAGTACTTC. Encoded protein: CASSSQGSFYEQYF. This chain joins TRBV2 and TRBJ2-7, with D possibly TRBD1 on 6 matching bases. The CDR3 has 14 amino acids. With 5 bases removed from V and 4 bases from J, the gap between germline ends came to 15 bases. Germline V gives CDR1 SNHLY, CDR2 FYNNEI.

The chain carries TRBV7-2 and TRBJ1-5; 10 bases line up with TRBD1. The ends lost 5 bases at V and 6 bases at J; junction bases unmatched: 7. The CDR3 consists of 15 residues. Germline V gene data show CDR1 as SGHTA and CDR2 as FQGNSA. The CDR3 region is CASSVRQGASQPQHF. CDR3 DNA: TGTGCCAGCAGCGTCCGACAGGGGGCGTCTCAGCCCCAGCATTTT.

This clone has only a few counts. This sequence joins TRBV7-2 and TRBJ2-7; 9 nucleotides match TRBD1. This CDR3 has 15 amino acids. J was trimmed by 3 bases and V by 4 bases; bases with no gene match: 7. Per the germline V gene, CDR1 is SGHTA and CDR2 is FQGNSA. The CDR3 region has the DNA TGTGCCAGCAGCTCACAGACAGGGGGGATCTACGAGCAGTACTTC. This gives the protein CASSSQTGGIYEQYF. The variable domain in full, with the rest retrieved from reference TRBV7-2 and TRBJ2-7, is GAGVSQSPSNKVTEKGKDVELRCDPISGHTALYWYRQSLGQGLEFLIYFQGNSAPDKSGLPSDRFSAERTGGSVSTLTIQRTQQEDSAVYLCASSSQTGGIYEQYFGPGTRLTVT.

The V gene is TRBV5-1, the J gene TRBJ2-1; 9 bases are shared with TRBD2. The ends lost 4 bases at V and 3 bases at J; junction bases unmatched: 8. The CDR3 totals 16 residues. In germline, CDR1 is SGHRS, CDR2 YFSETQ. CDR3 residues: CASSRGSGSGYNEQFF. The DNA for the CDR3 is TGCGCCAGCAGCCGCGGTAGCGGGAGTGGCTACAATGAGCAGTTCTTC. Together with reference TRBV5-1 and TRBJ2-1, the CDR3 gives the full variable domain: KAGVTQTPRYLIKTRGQQVTLSCSPISGHRSVSWYQQTPGQGLQFLFEYFSETQRNKGNFPGRFSGRQFSNSRSEMNVSTLELGDSALYLCASSRGSGSGYNEQFFGPGTRLTVL.

CDR3 coding DNA: TGTGCCAGCTCACAAAACAGGGTCGATCAGCCCCAGCATTTT. It translates to CASSQNRVDQPQHF. The chain has TRBV18 and TRBJ1-5, with D perhaps matching TRBD1 (6 bases). This CDR3 has 14 residues. The germline gives CDR1 KGHSH, CDR2 LQKENI. Trimming shortened V by 4 bases and J by 5 bases, and 12 bases separated the two germline ends.

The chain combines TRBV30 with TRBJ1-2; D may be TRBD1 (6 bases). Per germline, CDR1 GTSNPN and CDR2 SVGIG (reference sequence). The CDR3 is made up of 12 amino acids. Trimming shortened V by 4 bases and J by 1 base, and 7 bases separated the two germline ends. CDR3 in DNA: TGTGCCTGGAACAGGGATAACTATGGCTACACCTTC. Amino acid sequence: CAWNRDNYGYTF.

For the CDR3, the DNA is TGTGCCAGCAGGGGACTAGCGGGAGACATTCAGTACTTC. Protein: CASRGLAGDIQYF. The chain recombines TRBV6-5 with TRBJ2-4, with 14 nucleotides matching TRBD2. Germline CDR1 reads MNHEY; CDR2 reads SVGAGI. The V gene end was trimmed by 6 bases and the J gene end by 8 bases; junction bases not matched to a gene: 0. The CDR3 spans 13 residues.

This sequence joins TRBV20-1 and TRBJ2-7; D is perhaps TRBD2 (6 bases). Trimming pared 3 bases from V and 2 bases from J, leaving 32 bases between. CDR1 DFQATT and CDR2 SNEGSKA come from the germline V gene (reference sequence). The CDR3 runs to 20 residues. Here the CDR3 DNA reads TGCAGTGCTAGTACCGCCCAGGGCAGGGTTGGCGGGGTAAAAACCTACGAGCAGTACTTC. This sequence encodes CSASTAQGRVGGVKTYEQYF.

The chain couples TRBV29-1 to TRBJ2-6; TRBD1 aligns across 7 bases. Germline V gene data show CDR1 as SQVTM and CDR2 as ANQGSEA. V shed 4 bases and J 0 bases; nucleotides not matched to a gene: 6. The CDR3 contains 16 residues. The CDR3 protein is CSVGSTGTSGANVLTF. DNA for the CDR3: TGCAGCGTTGGGTCGACAGGGACCTCTGGGGCCAACGTCCTGACTTTC.